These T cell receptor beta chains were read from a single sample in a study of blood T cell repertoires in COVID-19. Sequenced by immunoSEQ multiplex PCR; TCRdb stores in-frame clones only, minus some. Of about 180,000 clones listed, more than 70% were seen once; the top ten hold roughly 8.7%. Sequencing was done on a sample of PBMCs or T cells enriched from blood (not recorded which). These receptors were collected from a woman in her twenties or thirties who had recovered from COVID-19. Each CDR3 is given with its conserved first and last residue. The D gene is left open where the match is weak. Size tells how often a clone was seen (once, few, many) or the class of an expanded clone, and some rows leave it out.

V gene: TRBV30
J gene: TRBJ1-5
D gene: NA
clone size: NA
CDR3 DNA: TGTGCCTGGAGTGCCGAGGGCTTTGGGAGCTCTGGCAATCAGCCCCAGCATTTT
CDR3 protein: CAWSAEGFGSSGNQPQHF

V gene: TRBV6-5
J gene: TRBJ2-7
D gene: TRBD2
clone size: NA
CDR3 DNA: TGTGCCAGCACCGGGCCGGGACTAGGCGAGCAGTACTTC
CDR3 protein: CASTGPGLGEQYF

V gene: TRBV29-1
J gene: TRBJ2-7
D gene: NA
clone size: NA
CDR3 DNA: TGCAGCGTTGAAGACAGCTACGAGCAGTACTTC
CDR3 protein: CSVEDSYEQYF

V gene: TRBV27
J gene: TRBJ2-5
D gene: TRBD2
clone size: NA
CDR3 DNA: TGTGCCAGCAGTCTGGGGGGGCGGGAGGGCCGGGAGACCCAGTACTTC
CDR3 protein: CASSLGGREGRETQYF

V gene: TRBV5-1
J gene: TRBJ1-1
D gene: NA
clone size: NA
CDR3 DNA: TGCGCCAGCAGCCCCACGGGGATGGGCACTGAAGCTTTCTTT
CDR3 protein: CASSPTGMGTEAFF

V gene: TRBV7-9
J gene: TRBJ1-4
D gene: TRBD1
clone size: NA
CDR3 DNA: TGTGCCAGCAGCTTAGAGACAGGGACGAATGAAAAACTGTTTTTT
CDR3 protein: CASSLETGTNEKLFF

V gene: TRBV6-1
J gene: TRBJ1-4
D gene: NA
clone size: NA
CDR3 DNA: TGTGCCAGCAGTGAAGCGTGGGTCCGCGGGAAGGAAAAACTGTTTTTT
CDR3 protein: CASSEAWVRGKEKLFF

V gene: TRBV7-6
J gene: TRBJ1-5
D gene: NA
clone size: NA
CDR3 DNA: TGTGCCAGCGGACAAAATCAGCCCCAGCATTTT
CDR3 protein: CASGQNQPQHF

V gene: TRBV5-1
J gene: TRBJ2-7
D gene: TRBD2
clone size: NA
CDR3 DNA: TGCGCCAGCAGCGCGACTAGCGTGCCGTTCTACGAGCAGTACTTC
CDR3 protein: CASSATSVPFYEQYF

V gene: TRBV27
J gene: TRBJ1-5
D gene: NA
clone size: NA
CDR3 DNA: TGTGCCAGCAGTCCACATTTTAGCAATCAGCCCCAGCATTTT
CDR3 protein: CASSPHFSNQPQHF

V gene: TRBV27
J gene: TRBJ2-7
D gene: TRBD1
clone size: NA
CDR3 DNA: TGTGCCAGCAGTTTGGCTGTACAGGGGGACTACGAGCAGTACTTC
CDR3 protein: CASSLAVQGDYEQYF

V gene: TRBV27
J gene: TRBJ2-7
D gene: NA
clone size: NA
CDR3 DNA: TGTGCCAGCAGTTTCCAGGTTTCTTACGAGCAGTACTTC
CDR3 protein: CASSFQVSYEQYF

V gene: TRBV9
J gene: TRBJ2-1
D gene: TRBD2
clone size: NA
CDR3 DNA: TGTGCCAGCAGCGTAGGGCTAGCGGGGGGACTCTACAATGAGCAGTTCTTC
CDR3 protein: CASSVGLAGGLYNEQFF

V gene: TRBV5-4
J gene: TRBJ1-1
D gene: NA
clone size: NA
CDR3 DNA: TGTGCCAGCAGCTTGGACAGGACGAACACTGAAGCTTTCTTT
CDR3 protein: CASSLDRTNTEAFF

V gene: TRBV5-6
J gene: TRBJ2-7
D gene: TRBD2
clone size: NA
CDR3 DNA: TGTGCCAGCAGCTTGGTGTCTAGCGGGATCTACGAGCAGTACTTC
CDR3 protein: CASSLVSSGIYEQYF

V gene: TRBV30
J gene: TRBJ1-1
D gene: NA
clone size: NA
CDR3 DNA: TGTGCCTGGAAACCCCCCGCGGGAAGCGGTTGGGAAGCTTTCTTT
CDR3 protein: CAWKPPAGSGWEAFF

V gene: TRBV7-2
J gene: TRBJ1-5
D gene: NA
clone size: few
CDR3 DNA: TGTGCCAGCAGCTTGGGGCGGCTCAACGGTGGTCAGCCCCAGCATTTT
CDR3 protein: CASSLGRLNGGQPQHF

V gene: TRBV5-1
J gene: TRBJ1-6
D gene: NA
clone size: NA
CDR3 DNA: TGCGCCAGCAGCTTGGCCGGGGGTCACCGACCAAATTCACCCCTCCACTTT
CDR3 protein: CASSLAGGHRPNSPLHF

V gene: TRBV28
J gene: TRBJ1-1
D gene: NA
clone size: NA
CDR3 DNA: TGTGCCAGCAGTTCCCCGGGGGGGGGCGAAGCTTTCTTT
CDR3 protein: CASSSPGGGEAFF

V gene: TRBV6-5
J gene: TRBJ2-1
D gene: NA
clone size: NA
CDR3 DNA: TGTGCCAGCAGCCTCAGCGGGTCATACAATGAGCAGTTCTTC
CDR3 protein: CASSLSGSYNEQFF

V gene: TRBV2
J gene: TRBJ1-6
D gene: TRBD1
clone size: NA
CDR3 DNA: TGTGCCAGCAGGGACGACAGGGGGAATTCACCCCTCCACTTT
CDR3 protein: CASRDDRGNSPLHF

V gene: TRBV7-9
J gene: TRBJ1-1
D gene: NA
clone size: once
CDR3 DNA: TGTGCCAGCAGCCCCACGGTTGGCACTGAAGCTTTCTTT
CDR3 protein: CASSPTVGTEAFF

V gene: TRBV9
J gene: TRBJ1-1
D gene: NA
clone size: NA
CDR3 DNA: TGTGCCAGCAGCGATTCGGGAGCAGGAGGAGCTTTCTTT
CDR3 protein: CASSDSGAGGAFF

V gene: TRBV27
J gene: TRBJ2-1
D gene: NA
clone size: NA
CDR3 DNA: TGTGCCAGCGGGAGACCGTACAATGAGCAGTTCTTC
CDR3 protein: CASGRPYNEQFF

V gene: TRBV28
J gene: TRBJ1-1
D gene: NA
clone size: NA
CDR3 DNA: TGTGCCAGCAGTTTCATGACAGTGAACACTGAAGCTTTCTTT
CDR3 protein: CASSFMTVNTEAFF

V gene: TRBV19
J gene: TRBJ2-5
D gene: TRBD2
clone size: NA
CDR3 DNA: TGTGCCAGTAGTCCCAGACTAGCGGGAGTTGAGACCCAGTACTTC
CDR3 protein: CASSPRLAGVETQYF

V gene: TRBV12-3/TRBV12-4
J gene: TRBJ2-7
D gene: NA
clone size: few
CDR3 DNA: TGTGCCAGCACCGACATGACCTACGAGCAGTACTTC
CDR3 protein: CASTDMTYEQYF

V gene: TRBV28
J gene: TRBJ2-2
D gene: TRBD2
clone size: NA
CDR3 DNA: TGTGCCAGCAGCCTGCTAGCGGGAGGGACCGGGGAGCTGTTTTTT
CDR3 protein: CASSLLAGGTGELFF

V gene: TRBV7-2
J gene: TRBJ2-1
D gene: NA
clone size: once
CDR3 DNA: TGTGCCAGCAGCTTCCTAGGCATGGAGTTCTTC
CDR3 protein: CASSFLGMEFF

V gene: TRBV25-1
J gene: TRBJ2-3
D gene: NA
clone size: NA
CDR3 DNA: TGTGCCAGCAGCCCGACAGGCGGAGCAGATACGCAGTATTTT
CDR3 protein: CASSPTGGADTQYF

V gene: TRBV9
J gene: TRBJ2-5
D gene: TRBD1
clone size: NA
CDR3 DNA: TGTGCCAGCAGCGTAGGGGACAGACAAGAGACCCAGTACTTC
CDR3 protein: CASSVGDRQETQYF

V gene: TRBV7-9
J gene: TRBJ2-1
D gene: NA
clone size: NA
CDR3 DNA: TGTGCCAGCAGCCTCAGACAGGAGCAGTTCTTC
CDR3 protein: CASSLRQEQFF

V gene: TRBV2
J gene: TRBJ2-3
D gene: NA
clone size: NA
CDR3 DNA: TGTGCCAGCAGTGAAAGACTACTCCAAAGCACAGATACGCAGTATTTT
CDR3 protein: CASSERLLQSTDTQYF

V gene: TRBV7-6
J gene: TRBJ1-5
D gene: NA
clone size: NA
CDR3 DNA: TGTGCCAGCAGCGCCTACAGCTACGATCAGCCCCAGCATTTT
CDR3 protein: CASSAYSYDQPQHF

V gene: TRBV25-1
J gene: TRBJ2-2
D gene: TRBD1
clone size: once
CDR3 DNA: TGTGCCAGCTCCAGGACAGGGCAGACCGGGGAGCTGTTTTTT
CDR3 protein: CASSRTGQTGELFF

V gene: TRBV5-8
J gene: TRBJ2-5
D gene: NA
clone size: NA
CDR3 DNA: TGTGCCAGCAGCTTGAGGTGGGAGGAGGGACAGGAGACCCAGTACTTC
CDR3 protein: CASSLRWEEGQETQYF

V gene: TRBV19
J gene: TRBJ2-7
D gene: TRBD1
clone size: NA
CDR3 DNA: TGTGCCAGTAGTCCCTGGACAGGGTCGGGCTACGAGCAGTACTTC
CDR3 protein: CASSPWTGSGYEQYF

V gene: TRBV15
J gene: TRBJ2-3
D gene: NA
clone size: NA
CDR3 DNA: TGTGCCACCAGCCAAGACAGGCGCCCACAGTATTTT
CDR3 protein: CATSQDRRPQYF

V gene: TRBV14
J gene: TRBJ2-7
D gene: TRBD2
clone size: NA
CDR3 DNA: TGTGCCAGCAGCCCCTATAGCGGGAGCGGGTACGAGCAGTACTTC
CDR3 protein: CASSPYSGSGYEQYF

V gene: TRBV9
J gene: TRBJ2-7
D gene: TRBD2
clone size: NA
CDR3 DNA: TGTGCCAGCAGCGTAAGCTCTAGCGGACCCTACGAGCAGTACTTC
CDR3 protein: CASSVSSSGPYEQYF

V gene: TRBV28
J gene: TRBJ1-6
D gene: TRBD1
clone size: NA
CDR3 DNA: TGTGCCAGCAGTCTGGGACAGGGACTAAGCTCCTATAATTCACCCCTCCACTTT
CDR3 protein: CASSLGQGLSSYNSPLHF

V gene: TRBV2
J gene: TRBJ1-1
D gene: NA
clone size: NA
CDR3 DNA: TGTGCCAGCAGTGACAATCCGGTGTCGAACACTGAAGCTTTCTTT
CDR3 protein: CASSDNPVSNTEAFF

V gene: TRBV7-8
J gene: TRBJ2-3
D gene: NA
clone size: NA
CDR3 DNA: TGTGCCAGCAGCTTAGCGCTCGACTTCCCCGAAGATACGCAGTATTTT
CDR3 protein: CASSLALDFPEDTQYF

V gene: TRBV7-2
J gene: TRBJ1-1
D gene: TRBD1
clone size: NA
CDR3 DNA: TGTGCCAGCAGCCCAGGGGGCTGGGGGAACACTGAAGCTTTCTTT
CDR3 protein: CASSPGGWGNTEAFF

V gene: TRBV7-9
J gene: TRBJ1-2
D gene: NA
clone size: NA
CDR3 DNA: TGTGCCAGCAGCTTAGATACAGTGAACTATGGCTACACCTTC
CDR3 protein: CASSLDTVNYGYTF

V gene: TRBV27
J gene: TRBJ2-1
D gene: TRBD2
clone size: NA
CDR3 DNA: TGTGCCAGCAGTGTGACTAGCGGGAGAGGAAATGAGCAGTTCTTC
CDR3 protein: CASSVTSGRGNEQFF

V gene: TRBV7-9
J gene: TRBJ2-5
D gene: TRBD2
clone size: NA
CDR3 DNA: TGTGCCAGCAGCTTTAGCGGGAGTGGAGTGGAGACCCAGTACTTC
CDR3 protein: CASSFSGSGVETQYF

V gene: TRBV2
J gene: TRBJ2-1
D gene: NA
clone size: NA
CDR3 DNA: TGTGCCAGCAGACTTAGTCAAAGCTCCTACAATGAGCAGTTCTTC
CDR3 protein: CASRLSQSSYNEQFF

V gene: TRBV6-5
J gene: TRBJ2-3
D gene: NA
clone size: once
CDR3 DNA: TGTGCCAGCACGCTACAGGGATATACGCAGTATTTT
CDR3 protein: CASTLQGYTQYF

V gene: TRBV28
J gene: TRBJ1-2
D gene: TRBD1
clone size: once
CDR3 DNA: TGTGCCAGCAGCTGGACAGGGGGCAACTATGGCTACACCTTC
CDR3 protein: CASSWTGGNYGYTF

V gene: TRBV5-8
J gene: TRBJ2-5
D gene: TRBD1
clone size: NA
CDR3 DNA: TGTGCCAGCAGCTTGGGACAGGGGGGACAAGAGACCCAGTACTTC
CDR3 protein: CASSLGQGGQETQYF

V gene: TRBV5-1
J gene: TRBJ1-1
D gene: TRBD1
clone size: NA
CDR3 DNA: TGCGCCAGCAGCTTTTTGGGGACAGGTGGGCTTGAAGCTTTCTTT
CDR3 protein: CASSFLGTGGLEAFF

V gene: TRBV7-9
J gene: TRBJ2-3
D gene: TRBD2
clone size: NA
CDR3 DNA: TGTGCCAGCAGCCGAATAGCGGGAGCCACAGATACGCAGTATTTT
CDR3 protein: CASSRIAGATDTQYF

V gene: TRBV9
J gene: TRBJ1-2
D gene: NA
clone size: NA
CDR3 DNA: TGTGCCAGCAGCGTAGCTGTCAGTAACTATGGCTACACCTTC
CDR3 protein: CASSVAVSNYGYTF